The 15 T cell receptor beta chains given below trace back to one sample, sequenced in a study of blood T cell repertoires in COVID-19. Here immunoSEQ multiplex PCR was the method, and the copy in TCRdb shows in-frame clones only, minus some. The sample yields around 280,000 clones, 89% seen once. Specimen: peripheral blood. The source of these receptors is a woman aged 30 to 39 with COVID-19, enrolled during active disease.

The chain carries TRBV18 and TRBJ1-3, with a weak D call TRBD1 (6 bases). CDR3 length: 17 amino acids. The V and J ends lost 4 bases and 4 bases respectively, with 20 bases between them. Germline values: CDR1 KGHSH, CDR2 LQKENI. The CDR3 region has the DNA TGTGCCAGCTCACAACAACGAAGGGGGACGACGGGAAACACCATATATTTT. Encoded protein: CASSQQRRGTTGNTIYF.

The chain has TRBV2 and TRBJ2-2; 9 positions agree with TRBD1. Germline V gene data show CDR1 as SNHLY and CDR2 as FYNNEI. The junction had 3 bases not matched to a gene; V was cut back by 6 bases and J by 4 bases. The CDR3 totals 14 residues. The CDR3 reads CASRRTGATGELFF. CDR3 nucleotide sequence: TGTGCCAGCAGGAGGACAGGGGCCACCGGGGAGCTGTTTTTT.

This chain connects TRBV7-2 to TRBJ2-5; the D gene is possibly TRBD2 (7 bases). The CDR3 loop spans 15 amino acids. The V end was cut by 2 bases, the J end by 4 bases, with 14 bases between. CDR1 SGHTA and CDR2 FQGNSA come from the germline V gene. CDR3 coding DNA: TGTGCCAGCAGCTTATGGGGCGGGGGCGGAGAGACCCAGTACTTC. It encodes CASSLWGGGGETQYF.

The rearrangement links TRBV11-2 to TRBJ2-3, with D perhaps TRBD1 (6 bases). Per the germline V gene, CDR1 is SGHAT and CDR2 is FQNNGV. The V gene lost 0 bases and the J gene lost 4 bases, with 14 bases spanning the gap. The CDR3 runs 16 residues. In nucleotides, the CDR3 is TGTGCCAGCAGCTTAGAGGGCGCTCCAGGGGCAGATACGCAGTATTTT. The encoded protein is CASSLEGAPGADTQYF. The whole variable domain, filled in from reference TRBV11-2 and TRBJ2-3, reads EAGVAQSPRYKIIEKRQSVAFWCNPISGHATLYWYQQILGQGPKLLIQFQNNGVVDDSQLPKDRFSAERLKGVDSTLKIQPAKLEDSAVYLCASSLEGAPGADTQYFGPGTRLTVL.

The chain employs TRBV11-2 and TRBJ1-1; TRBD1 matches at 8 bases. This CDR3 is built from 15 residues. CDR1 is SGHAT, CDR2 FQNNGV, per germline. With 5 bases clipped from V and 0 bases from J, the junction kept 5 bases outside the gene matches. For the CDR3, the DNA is TGTGCCAGCAGCAAGAACAGGGGGATGAACACTGAAGCTTTCTTT. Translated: CASSKNRGMNTEAFF.

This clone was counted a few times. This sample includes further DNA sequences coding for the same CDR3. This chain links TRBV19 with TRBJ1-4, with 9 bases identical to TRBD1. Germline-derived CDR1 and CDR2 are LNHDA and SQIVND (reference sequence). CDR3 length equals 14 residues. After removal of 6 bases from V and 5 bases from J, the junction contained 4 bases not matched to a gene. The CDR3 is CASRPGQGNEKLFF. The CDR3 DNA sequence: TGTGCCAGTAGACCCGGACAGGGGAATGAAAAACTGTTTTTT.

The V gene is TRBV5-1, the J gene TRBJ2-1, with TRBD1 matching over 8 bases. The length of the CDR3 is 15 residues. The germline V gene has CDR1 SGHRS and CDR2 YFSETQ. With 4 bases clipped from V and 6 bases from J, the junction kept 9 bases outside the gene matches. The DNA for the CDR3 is TGCGCCAGCAGCGAGCAGGGGGCGCTCGGCAATGAGCAGTTCTTC. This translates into CASSEQGALGNEQFF.

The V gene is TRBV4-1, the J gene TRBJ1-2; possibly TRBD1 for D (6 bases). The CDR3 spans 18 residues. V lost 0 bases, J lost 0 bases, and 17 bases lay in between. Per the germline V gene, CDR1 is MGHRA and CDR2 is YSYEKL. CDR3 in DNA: TGCGCCAGCAGCCAAGATTTTAACAGGGTGGTTTCTAACTATGGCTACACCTTC. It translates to CASSQDFNRVVSNYGYTF.

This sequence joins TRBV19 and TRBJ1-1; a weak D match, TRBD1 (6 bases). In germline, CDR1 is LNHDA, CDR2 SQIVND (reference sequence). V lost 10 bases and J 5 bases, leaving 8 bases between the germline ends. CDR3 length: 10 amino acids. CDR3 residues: CATQGTEAFF. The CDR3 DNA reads TGTGCCACTCAGGGGACTGAAGCTTTCTTT. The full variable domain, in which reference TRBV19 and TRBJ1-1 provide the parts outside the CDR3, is DGGITQSPKYLFRKEGQNVTLSCEQNLNHDAMYWYRQDPGQGLRLIYYSQIVNDFQKGDIAEGYSVSREKKESFPLTVTSAQKNPTAFYLCATQGTEAFFGQGTRLTVV.

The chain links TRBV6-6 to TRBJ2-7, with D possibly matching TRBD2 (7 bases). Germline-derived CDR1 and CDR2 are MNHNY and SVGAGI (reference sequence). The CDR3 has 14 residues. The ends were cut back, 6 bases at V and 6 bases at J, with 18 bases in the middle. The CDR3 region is CASRLGGEGGEQYF. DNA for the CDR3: TGTGCCAGCAGGCTAGGGGGGGAGGGGGGCGAGCAGTACTTC.

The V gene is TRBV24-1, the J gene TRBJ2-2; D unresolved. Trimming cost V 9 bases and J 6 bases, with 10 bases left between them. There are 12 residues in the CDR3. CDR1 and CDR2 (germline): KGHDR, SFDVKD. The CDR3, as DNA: TGTGCCACCCGTGCCGAGGCCGGGGAGCTGTTTTTT. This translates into CATRAEAGELFF.

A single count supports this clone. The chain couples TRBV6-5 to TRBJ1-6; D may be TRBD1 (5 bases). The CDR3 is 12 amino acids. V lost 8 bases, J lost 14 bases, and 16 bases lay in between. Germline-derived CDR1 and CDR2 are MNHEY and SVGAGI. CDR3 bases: TGTGCCAGCGGGGCGTCTCTTGTAACCCTCCACTTT. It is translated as CASGASLVTLHF.

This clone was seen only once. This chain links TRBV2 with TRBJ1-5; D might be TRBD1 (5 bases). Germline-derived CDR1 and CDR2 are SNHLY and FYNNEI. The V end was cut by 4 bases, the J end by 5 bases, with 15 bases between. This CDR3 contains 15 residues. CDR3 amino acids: CASSVDVRGDQPQHF. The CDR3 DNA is TGTGCCAGCAGTGTTGATGTTCGGGGGGATCAGCCCCAGCATTTT.

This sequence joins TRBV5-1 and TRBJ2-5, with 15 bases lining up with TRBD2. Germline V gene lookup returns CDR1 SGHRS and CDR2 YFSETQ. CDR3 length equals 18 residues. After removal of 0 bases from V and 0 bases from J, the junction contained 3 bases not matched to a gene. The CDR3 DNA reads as TGCGCCAGCAGCTTGGGGACTAGCGGGGGGGAGTACCAAGAGACCCAGTACTTC. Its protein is CASSLGTSGGEYQETQYF.

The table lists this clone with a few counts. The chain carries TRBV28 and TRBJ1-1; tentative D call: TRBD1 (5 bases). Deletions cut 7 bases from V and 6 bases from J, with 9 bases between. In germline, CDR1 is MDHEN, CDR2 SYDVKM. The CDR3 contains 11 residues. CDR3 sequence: CASTGDAEAFF. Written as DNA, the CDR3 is TGTGCCAGCACGGGGGATGCTGAAGCTTTCTTT.